These 4 T cell receptor beta chains originate from one sample sequenced in a study of blood T cell repertoires in COVID-19. Clones were read by immunoSEQ multiplex PCR, and TCRdb kept only the in-frame ones, dropping some. The sample lists 380,000 or so clones, approximately 86% seen once, with approximately 2% in the top ten. The sequencing input was PBMCs or T cells enriched from blood (not recorded which). These receptor sequences come from a woman between 35 and 50 years old with acute COVID-19.

The rearrangement joins TRBV30 to TRBJ1-1; D is undetermined. Germline CDR1 GTSNPN, CDR2 SVGIG (reference sequence). V was shortened by 1 base and J by 2 bases, with 11 bases between the two germline ends. The CDR3 covers 14 residues. CDR3 residues: CAWSEAGFNTEAFF. CDR3 bases: TGTGCCTGGAGTGAGGCAGGTTTTAACACTGAAGCTTTCTTT.

The sample holds a few counts of this clone. The genes are TRBV5-1 and TRBJ1-1, with 7 bases aligning to TRBD1. The CDR3 spans 13 residues. CDR1 is SGHRS, CDR2 YFSETQ, per germline. V lost 4 bases to trimming and J lost 3 bases; unmatched junction nucleotides: 3. The CDR3, as DNA: TGCGCCAGCAGCACAGGGGCGGACACTGAAGCTTTCTTT. It yields the protein CASSTGADTEAFF. Variable domain in full (rest from reference TRBV5-1 and TRBJ1-1): KAGVTQTPRYLIKTRGQQVTLSCSPISGHRSVSWYQQTPGQGLQFLFEYFSETQRNKGNFPGRFSGRQFSNSRSEMNVSTLELGDSALYLCASSTGADTEAFFGQGTRLTVV.

The genes are TRBV19 and TRBJ1-5; D perhaps matches TRBD1 (5 bases). Trimming stripped 5 bases from V and 1 base from J, with 15 bases between. This CDR3 has 16 residues. Germline CDR1 LNHDA, CDR2 SQIVND (reference sequence). The CDR3 reads CASSQALGGSNQPQHF. As DNA, the CDR3 is TGTGCCAGTAGTCAGGCCCTGGGGGGGAGCAATCAGCCCCAGCATTTT.

This rearrangement joins TRBV6-5 to TRBJ1-1; 8 nucleotides line up with TRBD1. Losses at the gene ends were 6 bases for V and 7 bases for J; bases not matched to a gene: 10. The CDR3 has 14 residues. Germline CDR1 MNHEY, CDR2 SVGAGI. CDR3 coding DNA: TGTGCCAGCAGCCAAACGGACAGGGTGGGTGAAGCTTTCTTT. Protein: CASSQTDRVGEAFF.